Listed here are 17 T cell receptor beta chains from one sample, sequenced in a study of cytomegalovirus exposure and HLA in healthy donors. The PCR used 60 Vbeta and 13 Jbeta primers. Here immunoSEQ multiplex PCR was the method, and the copy in TCRdb shows in-frame clones only, minus some. Found here are 150,000 to 200,000 clones, over 65% of them singletons; the top ten hold just over 3%. Input material: PBMCs. Every receptor here comes from a woman aged 40-49 years in good health and CMV-seronegative.

A remark on this clone: Mismatch with germline at one junction end may stem from a read error. The chain joins TRBV7-9 to TRBJ2-7, with 13 positions matching TRBD2. Looked up from germline, CDR1 is SEHNR and CDR2 is FQNEAQ (reference sequence). The CDR3 contains 15 residues. This CDR3 is CASSLGTSGLAGENF. For the CDR3, the DNA is TGTGCCAGCAGCTTAGGGACCTCCGGACTAGCGGGGGAGAACTTC.

The chain employs TRBV4-1 and TRBJ1-2; D uncertain. The CDR3 is 13 amino acids. With 4 bases removed from V and 8 bases from J, the gap between germline ends came to 14 bases. Germline loops: CDR1 MGHRA, CDR2 YSYEKL. The CDR3 sequence: CASSLDGLGGYTF. The DNA for the CDR3 is TGCGCCAGCAGCCTGGACGGACTGGGAGGCTACACCTTC.

This sequence joins TRBV11-2 and TRBJ2-5, with no clear D. The germline V gene encodes CDR1 SGHAT and CDR2 FQNNGV. This CDR3 comprises 16 residues. Trimming shortened V by 1 base and J by 3 bases, and 15 bases separated the two germline ends. CDR3 nucleotide sequence: TGTGCCAGCAGCTTAGGGGTCGTTACCACTAAAGAGACCCAGTACTTC. Amino acids: CASSLGVVTTKETQYF.

The chain combines TRBV4-1 with TRBJ2-5; the D gene is possibly TRBD1 (6 bases). The CDR3 covers 16 residues. V was trimmed by 0 bases and J by 4 bases, leaving 15 bases between them. Germline V CDR1 and CDR2: MGHRA, YSYEKL. Here the CDR3 reads CASSQDPDSFPETQYF. CDR3 coding DNA: TGCGCCAGCAGCCAAGATCCGGACAGTTTTCCAGAGACCCAGTACTTC.

The genes are TRBV19 and TRBJ2-1; TRBD2 is a possible D gene (5 bases). Germline CDR1 LNHDA, CDR2 SQIVND (reference sequence). The CDR3 runs 12 residues. V was pared by 4 bases and J by 10 bases, with 11 bases between. The chain's CDR3 is CASSTRRGEQFF. The CDR3 bases are TGTGCCAGTAGTACCCGACGGGGAGAGCAGTTCTTC.

CDR3 sequence (DNA): TGTGCCAGCTCACCACTAGGGACGGGACAGCCTAGCAATCAGCCCCAGCATTTT. Residues: CASSPLGTGQPSNQPQHF. The rearrangement links TRBV18 to TRBJ1-5, with TRBD1 matching over 7 bases. The CDR3 runs 18 residues. Germline loops: CDR1 KGHSH, CDR2 LQKENI. V lost 1 base and J lost 0; bases outside the gene matches: 9. Variable domain in full (rest from reference TRBV18 and TRBJ1-5): NAGVMQNPRHLVRRRGQEARLRCSPMKGHSHVYWYRQLPEEGLKFMVYLQKENIIDESGMPKERFSAEFPKEGPSILRIQQVVRGDSAAYFCASSPLGTGQPSNQPQHFGDGTRLSIL.

This clone appeared a few times. The chain couples TRBV28 to TRBJ1-1, with a tentative D call TRBD1 (5 bases). CDR3 length: 14 residues. Germline V lookup: CDR1 MDHEN, CDR2 SYDVKM. Trimming pared 2 bases from V and 1 base from J, leaving 8 bases between. The CDR3 is CASSLGARNTEAFF. For the CDR3, the DNA is TGTGCCAGCAGTTTAGGGGCCAGGAACACTGAAGCTTTCTTT.

The chain uses TRBV27 and TRBJ1-1; tentative D call: TRBD1 (6 bases). Looked up from germline, CDR1 is MNHEY and CDR2 is SMNVEV (reference sequence). This CDR3 spans 17 amino acids. Between the trimmed V and J ends, which lost 5 bases and 1 base, there was a span of 20 bases. CDR3: CASSPTATGWGNTEAFF. In DNA, the CDR3 is TGTGCCAGCAGTCCCACGGCAACAGGGTGGGGGAACACTGAAGCTTTCTTT.

The chain combines TRBV7-9 with TRBJ2-4, with TRBD2 identical over 7 bases. The CDR3 is 14 amino acids. The V gene's germline CDR1 is SEHNR and CDR2 FQNEAQ (reference sequence). After removal of 1 base from V and 9 bases from J, the junction contained 6 bases not matched to a gene. For the CDR3, the DNA is TGTGCCAGCAGCTTAGACGGGGGAGGGAGCATTCAGTACTTC. It specifies CASSLDGGGSIQYF.

V gene TRBV6-5 combines with J gene TRBJ2-7; D is uncertain. The germline V gene encodes CDR1 MNHEY and CDR2 SVGAGI. Trimming removed 6 bases at V and 5 bases at J, with 20 bases between. The CDR3 sequence is 15 residues long. This chain's CDR3 is CASRSLASHNDEQYF. The CDR3, as DNA: TGTGCCAGCAGGTCCCTGGCCTCCCACAACGACGAGCAGTACTTC.

The chain joins TRBV23-1 to TRBJ1-6; D not certain. TRBV23-1 is placed among ORFs of uncertain function. The V end lost 1 base, the J end lost 7 bases, and 11 bases lay between the germline ends. CDR3 length: 15 amino acids. As DNA, the CDR3 is TGCGCCAGCAGTCAATTCATTAGTTGGAATTCACCCCTCCACTTT. This encodes CASSQFISWNSPLHF.

V is TRBV4-1 and J is TRBJ2-5; D possibly corresponds to TRBD2 (5 bases). V was trimmed by 8 bases and J by 5 bases, leaving 15 bases between them. Germline V gene sequence: CDR1 MGHRA, CDR2 YSYEKL. CDR3 length equals 13 residues. CDR3 protein: CASGRALGETQYF. The CDR3 nucleotides read TGCGCCAGCGGGCGGGCCTTAGGGGAGACCCAGTACTTC.

This chain joins TRBV7-2 and TRBJ2-1; 8 bases fit TRBD2. Trimming cost V 10 bases and J 5 bases; bases outside gene matches: 10. The CDR3 sequence is 14 residues long. CDR1 SGHTA and CDR2 FQGNSA come from the germline V gene. The CDR3 is CAINSGAINNEQFF. Written as DNA, the CDR3 is TGTGCCATCAATAGCGGGGCGATTAACAATGAGCAGTTCTTC. The complete variable domain, with remaining parts taken from reference TRBV7-2 and TRBJ2-1, reads GAGVSQSPSNKVTEKGKDVELRCDPISGHTALYWYRQSLGQGLEFLIYFQGNSAPDKSGLPSDRFSAERTGGSVSTLTIQRTQQEDSAVYLCAINSGAINNEQFFGPGTRLTVL.

The chain is built from TRBV4-1 and TRBJ1-5, with 9 bases aligning to TRBD1. CDR3 length equals 14 residues. Germline CDR1 is MGHRA and CDR2 is YSYEKL. With 5 bases clipped from V and 3 bases from J, the junction kept 2 bases outside the gene matches. Here the CDR3 DNA reads TGCGCCAGCAGCGGGGACAGGGCCAATCAGCCCCAGCATTTT. Its protein is CASSGDRANQPQHF.

The rearrangement uses TRBV10-1 and TRBJ1-5; tentative D call: TRBD1 (6 bases). CDR1 is WNHNN and CDR2 is SYGVQD in the germline V gene (reference sequence). The CDR3 has 14 amino acids. Trimming removed 2 bases from V and 6 bases from J, with 11 bases in between. CDR3 nucleotides: TGCGCCAGCAGTGAGAAAAGGGGGAGTCAGCCCCAGCATTTT. Translated, it gives CASSEKRGSQPQHF.

This clone was seen only once. This chain joins TRBV28 and TRBJ1-1, with 9 bases lining up with TRBD1. This CDR3 is built from 14 residues. From germline, CDR1 is MDHEN and CDR2 SYDVKM. The trim removed 6 bases at V and 0 bases at J, leaving 2 bases unmatched. This CDR3 is CASRDRGLNTEAFF. CDR3 DNA: TGTGCCAGCAGGGACAGGGGCCTGAACACTGAAGCTTTCTTT.

In its sample, this clone was seen a few times. J is TRBJ1-1 and V is TRBV6-1; 7 nucleotides agree with TRBD1. Trimming cost V 3 bases and J 1 base; bases outside gene matches: 5. CDR1 and CDR2 from the germline V gene are MNHNS and SASEGT. The CDR3 totals 15 residues. CDR3 amino acids: CASSDRQGQNTEAFF. Written as DNA, the CDR3 is TGTGCCAGCAGTGACAGACAGGGCCAGAACACTGAAGCTTTCTTT.